This T cell receptor beta chain emerged from a study of blood T cell repertoires in COVID-19. Study information: Samples taken during acute and convalescent COVID-19 were collected in the United States, Italy and Spain. Nucleic acid was either cDNA or gDNA, and it came from T cells, B-cell-depleted T cells, or PBMCs.

Authors' methods: Amplified reference gene primers provided the basis for estimating nucleated cell counts. The assay was immunoSEQ multiplex PCR, and TCRdb's table has in-frame clones only and misses some. V, J and clone size are taken as reported in that table, and D and trimming were inferred from the DNA itself. This sample has tens of thousands of clones; around 83% occur once, and the top ten carry approximately 44%. The CDR3 has 16 residues. Trimming cost V 4 bases and J 5 bases, with 21 bases left between them. The V gene's germline CDR1 is SGHRS and CDR2 YFSETQ. Input material: peripheral blood. The source of this sequence is a woman older than 75 with active or convalescent COVID-19. The rearrangement uses TRBV5-1 and TRBJ1-1, with D perhaps matching TRBD1 (6 bases). The CDR3 nucleotides are TGCGCCAGCAGCCCTCGACAGGCCCTGGAAGGAACTGAAGCTTTCTTT. Translation gives CASSPRQALEGTEAFF. The full variable domain, its missing parts supplied by reference TRBV5-1 and TRBJ1-1, is KAGVTQTPRYLIKTRGQQVTLSCSPISGHRSVSWYQQTPGQGLQFLFEYFSETQRNKGNFPGRFSGRQFSNSRSEMNVSTLELGDSALYLCASSPRQALEGTEAFFGQGTRLTVV.